A selection of T cell receptor beta chains follows, all from one sample in a study of blood T cells in healthy people across ages. TCRdb ran MiXCR on the 5' RACE reads and lists one entry per CDR3 protein. This table has about 570,000 distinct CDR3 sequences, about 26% appearing once. The data were also submitted as part of a second study, on T cells of mothers and their children.

Sequencing used blood. The receptors here all came from a boy between 2 and 10 years old in good health. Each CDR3 is given with its conserved first and last residue. Fields, in order: clone size, J gene, D gene, V gene, CDR3 protein, CDR3 DNA. A D gene is named only where the DNA matches it firmly. Only some rows state a clone size, as once, few, many or a class for expanded clones.

NA | TRBJ1-2 | NA | TRBV29-1 | CSVDPANYGYTF | TGCAGCGTTGACCCGGCTAACTATGGCTACACCTTC
NA | TRBJ1-2 | TRBD1 | TRBV29-1 | CSASGTEYGYTF | TGCAGCGCTTCTGGGACAGAATATGGCTACACCTTC
NA | TRBJ2-3 | TRBD2 | TRBV18 | CASSARAGVEDTQYF | TGTGCCAGCTCCGCTCGGGCGGGAGTTGAAGATACGCAGTATTTT
many | TRBJ1-2 | NA | TRBV25-1 | CASSTSHYGYTF | TGTGCCAGCAGTACTAGTCACTATGGCTACACCTTC
few | TRBJ2-1 | TRBD2 | TRBV4-2 | CASSQEVTGTSGNEQFF | TGTGCCAGCAGCCAAGAGGTAACAGGGACTAGCGGCAATGAGCAGTTCTTC
few | TRBJ2-1 | NA | TRBV5-1 | CASSILVRIPKSAQYNEQFF | TGCGCCAGCAGCATTTTAGTCCGGATACCTAAGAGCGCACAATACAATGAGCAGTTCTTC
few | TRBJ2-6 | NA | TRBV12-3/TRBV12-4 | CASSLQANVLTF | TGTGCCAGCAGTTTACAGGCCAACGTCCTGACTTTC
few | TRBJ1-1 | NA | TRBV6-5 | CASSYGYSANTEAFF | TGTGCCAGCAGTTACGGTTATTCGGCGAACACTGAAGCTTTCTTT
NA | TRBJ1-2 | TRBD1 | TRBV10-3 | CAIKGTGESYGYTF | TGTGCCATCAAGGGGACAGGGGAGAGCTATGGCTACACCTTC
many | TRBJ2-2 | TRBD2 | TRBV9 | CASSVRASGGPGTGELFF | TGTGCCAGCAGCGTAAGGGCTAGCGGGGGGCCAGGCACCGGGGAGCTGTTTTTT
NA | TRBJ2-7 | TRBD1 | TRBV7-9 | CASSGAGTETYEQYF | TGTGCCAGCAGCGGTGCCGGGACAGAAACCTACGAGCAGTACTTC
NA | TRBJ2-1 | NA | TRBV9 | CVSSVGGAYSYNEQFF | TGTGTCAGCAGCGTGGGGGGGGCCTACTCCTACAATGAGCAGTTCTTC
few | TRBJ1-4 | NA | TRBV12-3/TRBV12-4 | CASTPGPEDEKLFF | TGTGCCAGCACCCCGGGACCGGAGGATGAAAAACTGTTTTTT
many | TRBJ2-3 | NA | TRBV9 | CASSPWTALTDTQYF | TGTGCCAGCAGCCCGTGGACTGCACTCACAGATACGCAGTATTTT
NA | TRBJ2-5 | TRBD1 | TRBV7-7 | CASSPTSPGGETQYF | TGTGCTAGCAGCCCCACTAGTCCAGGGGGAGAGACCCAGTACTTC
few | TRBJ1-4 | NA | TRBV29-1 | CSVEDRGEKLFF | TGCAGCGTTGAAGATAGGGGGGAAAAACTGTTTTTT